The clone carrying this TCR beta chain was seen more than once but under ten times. The data belong to a study of human T cells and chemical hapten exposure. In the library, unique molecular identifiers were attached to individual cDNA molecules. Via MiXCR, TCRdb re-called the 5' RACE reads, giving one row per CDR3 protein. Among about 81,000 distinct CDR3 sequences listed, under 10% were seen once. The CDR3 contains 15 residues. Germline CDR1 and CDR2: MRHNA and SNTAGT. V lost 5 bases, J lost 1 base, and 14 bases lay in between. Before extraction, the whole blood was not fractionated, and total RNA was taken from it.

The receptor was derived from a male donor in good health. The rearrangement uses TRBV6-4 and TRBJ1-1, with D possibly being TRBD1 (5 bases). This chain's CDR3 is CASSWTGTENTEAFF. CDR3 nucleotides: TGTGCCAGCAGTTGGACCGGGACGGAGAACACTGAAGCTTTCTTT.